The 5 T cell receptor beta chains listed next were all sequenced from one sample in a study of cytomegalovirus exposure and HLA in healthy donors (dated by TCRdb to about 2017). The library was generated by the immunoSEQ multiplex PCR assay. The table comes from immuneACCESS by way of TCRdb, which keeps in-frame sequences with V and J called. Part of the clones is missing from these tables; in studies checked, under half for an unresolved V gene and the rest for unknown reasons. For this sample there are 100,000 to 150,000 clones; 89% appear just once. Over 1% of the sample belongs to the ten largest clones. The material sequenced was PBMCs. All receptors come from a woman aged 18-29 years in good health and CMV-seronegative.

J is TRBJ1-5 and V is TRBV6-1; D remains unclear. Germline loops: CDR1 MNHNS, CDR2 SASEGT. The CDR3 runs to 12 residues. The ends were cut back, 0 bases at V and 15 bases at J, with 12 bases in the middle. In DNA form, the CDR3 reads TGTGCCAGCAGTGAAGCCACTTTCCGTCTGCATTTT. Its protein product is CASSEATFRLHF.

The CDR3 reads CASSRGTGFTDTQYF. The DNA for the CDR3 is TGTGCCAGCAGCCGTGGGACAGGGTTCACAGATACGCAGTATTTT. V gene TRBV5-6 combines with J gene TRBJ2-3; 9 nucleotides match TRBD1. The CDR3 spans 15 residues. V lost 4 bases, J lost 2 bases, and 5 bases stayed unmatched. CDR1 and CDR2 (germline): SGHDT, YYEEEE.

The chain combines TRBV7-2 with TRBJ1-4, with TRBD1 matching over 10 bases. With V trimmed by 8 bases and J by 6 bases, 3 bases remained unmatched. Germline V gene sequence: CDR1 SGHTA, CDR2 FQGNSA. The CDR3 has 13 amino acids. CDR3 sequence reads: CASCGTGDEKLFF. In DNA form, the CDR3 reads TGTGCCAGCTGCGGGACAGGGGATGAAAAACTGTTTTTT.

This clone showed up just a few times. V usage is TRBV5-1 and J usage is TRBJ2-3, with D possibly matching TRBD1 (5 bases). V was trimmed by 0 bases and J by 5 bases, leaving 13 bases between them. This CDR3 contains 15 residues. CDR1 is SGHRS, CDR2 YFSETQ, per germline. CDR3 in DNA: TGCGCCAGCAGCTTGGCCGGTTTAGGGGTAGATACGCAGTATTTT. Its translation: CASSLAGLGVDTQYF.

The chain is built from TRBV5-8 and TRBJ1-5; TRBD1 matches 8 bases. Per the germline V gene, CDR1 is SGHTS and CDR2 is YDEGEE. There are 15 residues in the CDR3. V gave up 4 bases and J gave up 4 bases; unmatched junction bases: 7. The DNA for the CDR3 is TGTGCCAGCAGCACCGGGACAGGAGTTAATCAGCCCCAGCATTTT. This encodes CASSTGTGVNQPQHF.